This T cell receptor beta chain comes out of a study of OX40 agonist ivuxolimab in advanced cancers. Study information: An agonistic human IgG2 monoclonal antibody against OX40 (CD134) was given.

Data came from immunoSEQ multiplex PCR; TCRdb stores just in-frame clones and leaves some out. The top ten clones hold approximately 2.6% of a sample with tens of thousands of clones, about 80% of them seen once. Details on this clone: Antigen: not known.

Germline CDR1 GTSNPN, CDR2 SVGIG (reference sequence). This CDR3 is built from 15 residues. V dropped 5 bases and J dropped 2; count of bases not matched to a gene: 5. The study's findings and limits: Among T cells, CD8+ cells averaged more expanded clones than CD4+ cells.

The TCR sequence derives from an adult with an advanced solid tumor such as melanoma, head and neck, liver or kidney cancer. The sample here was CD4+ or CD8+ T cells sorted from blood, taken in a trial of the OX40 agonist ivuxolimab. The chain carries TRBV30 and TRBJ1-4, with 10 positions matching TRBD1. The DNA of the CDR3 is TGTGCCTGGGGGACAGGGGACACCACTAATGAAAAACTGTTTTTT. This codes for CAWGTGDTTNEKLFF.